One and the same sample provided the 25 T cell receptor beta chains below, sequenced in a study of T-cell memory formation after mild COVID-19. TCRdb passed the 5' RACE reads through MiXCR, listing each CDR3 protein once. The profile shows about 110,000 distinct CDR3 sequences, about 15% of them singletons. The sample taken for sequencing was PBMCs or a T cell subset sorted from them (not recorded which). All receptors derive from a man in his late teens or twenties who had mild COVID-19 (a few samples of this study predate the infection). Cell type and time point are not known.

The CDR3 is CSARDSQAFMNTEAFF. Here the CDR3 DNA reads TGCAGTGCTAGAGATAGTCAGGCATTCATGAACACTGAAGCTTTCTTT. The chain employs TRBV20-1 and TRBJ1-1; D unclear. Trimming removed 0 bases at V and 0 bases at J, with 14 bases between. Per the germline V gene, CDR1 is DFQATT and CDR2 is SNEGSKA (reference sequence). This CDR3 has 16 residues.

V gene TRBV2 combines with J gene TRBJ2-7; the D gene could be TRBD1 or TRBD2 (5 bases each). The V and J ends lost 6 bases and 3 bases respectively, with 21 bases between them. This CDR3 comprises 16 residues. The germline V gene has CDR1 SNHLY and CDR2 FYNNEI. This chain's CDR3 is CASRESLGGPGYEQYF. In DNA, the CDR3 is TGTGCCAGCAGAGAATCCCTTGGGGGACCTGGCTACGAGCAGTACTTC.

This clonotype was picked up many times. J is TRBJ2-7 and V is TRBV11-1, with a weak D call TRBD2 (5 bases). This CDR3 is built from 12 residues. The V end was cut by 3 bases, the J end by 4 bases, with 7 bases between. Germline V gene data show CDR1 as SGHAT and CDR2 as FQDESV (reference sequence). CDR3 sequence reads: CASSFSDYEQYF. The CDR3 nucleotides read TGTGCCAGCAGCTTTAGCGATTACGAGCAGTACTTC. Full variable domain (missing parts from reference TRBV11-1 and TRBJ2-7): EAEVAQSPRYKITEKSQAVAFWCDPISGHATLYWYRQILGQGPELLVQFQDESVVDDSQLPKDRFSAERLKGVDSTLKIQPAELGDSAMYLCASSFSDYEQYFGPGTRLTVT.

This clonotype was seen a few times. The chain combines TRBV2 with TRBJ2-5; tentatively, D is TRBD2 (5 bases). CDR3 length: 13 residues. CDR1 and CDR2 from the germline V gene are SNHLY and FYNNEI. Trimming removed 7 bases from V and 0 bases from J, with 9 bases in between. The CDR3 reads CASKRPYQETQYF. As DNA, the CDR3 is TGTGCCAGCAAGCGGCCTTACCAAGAGACCCAGTACTTC.

This chain joins TRBV9 and TRBJ2-2; D gene uncertain. Germline lookup yields CDR1 SGDLS and CDR2 YYNGEE. The V end was cut by 0 bases, the J end by 2 bases, with 5 bases between. This CDR3 has 14 residues. CDR3 sequence: CASSVGTNTGELFF. The CDR3 DNA reads as TGTGCCAGCAGCGTAGGCACCAACACCGGGGAGCTGTTTTTT.

This clonotype was detected a few times. V and J are TRBV7-6 and TRBJ1-6; D might be TRBD1 (6 bases). This CDR3 has 14 residues. The V gene's germline CDR1 is SGHVS and CDR2 FNYEAQ. V was trimmed by 5 bases and J by 7 bases, leaving 12 bases between them. As DNA, the CDR3 is TGTGCCAGCAGCCCATCCGGGGGCAATTCACCCCTCCACTTT. It encodes CASSPSGGNSPLHF. Using reference TRBV7-6 and TRBJ1-6 for the parts outside the CDR3, the full variable domain is GAGVSQSPRYKVTKRGQDVALRCDPISGHVSLYWYRQALGQGPEFLTYFNYEAQQDKSGLPNDRFSAERPEGSISTLTIQRTEQRDSAMYRCASSPSGGNSPLHFGNGTRLTVT.

This clonotype has more than one count but fewer than ten. This chain uses TRBV3-1 with TRBJ1-1, with 7 bases lining up with TRBD1. Germline CDR1 reads LGHDT; CDR2 reads YNNKEL (reference sequence). This CDR3 is built from 19 residues. Trimming took 1 base from V and 5 from J; bases not matched to a gene: 19. The CDR3 DNA is TGTGCCAGCAGCCAAGGTTCAGACAGGGAAGGAGTTCCGGGGACTGAAGCTTTCTTT. It specifies CASSQGSDREGVPGTEAFF.

This clonotype has only a few counts. This chain joins TRBV5-1 and TRBJ1-1; D is uncertain. Trimming shortened V by 4 bases and J by 5 bases, and 12 bases separated the two germline ends. Germline CDR1 and CDR2: SGHRS and YFSETQ. The CDR3 has 13 residues. The CDR3: CASSRGADTEAFF. The CDR3 DNA follows: TGCGCCAGCAGCCGTGGCGCGGATACTGAAGCTTTCTTT.

This clonotype was seen a few times. The genes are TRBV4-2 and TRBJ2-5; 10 bases are a match to TRBD2. There are 18 residues in the CDR3. V gave up 1 base and J gave up 0 bases; unmatched junction bases: 8. Germline-derived CDR1 and CDR2 are LGHNA and YNFKEQ. The chain's CDR3 is CASSQGILAGANQETQYF. CDR3 DNA: TGTGCCAGCAGCCAAGGAATTCTAGCGGGGGCCAACCAAGAGACCCAGTACTTC.

This clonotype has just a few counts. The chain recombines TRBV2 with TRBJ1-2, with D perhaps TRBD1 (5 bases). V was cut by 2 bases and J by 0 bases, with 10 bases left in between. Germline V gene data show CDR1 as SNHLY and CDR2 as FYNNEI. The CDR3 covers 15 residues. The CDR3 DNA is TGTGCCAGCAGTGAAACATGGGGGGCTAACTATGGCTACACCTTC. This translates into CASSETWGANYGYTF.

This clonotype was seen ten or more times. V is TRBV7-9 and J is TRBJ1-1, with D possibly matching TRBD1 (5 bases). The CDR3 spans 14 residues. The germline CDR1 and CDR2 sequences are SEHNR and FQNEAQ (reference sequence). V lost 9 bases to trimming and J lost 4 bases, with 18 bases between them. The CDR3 region is CASTLVRGTTEAFF. The CDR3 DNA reads as TGTGCCAGTACTCTAGTGCGGGGCACCACTGAAGCTTTCTTT. The complete variable domain, with remaining parts taken from reference TRBV7-9 and TRBJ1-1, reads DTGVSQNPRHKITKRGQNVTFRCDPISEHNRLYWYRQTLGQGPEFLTYFQNEAQLEKSRLLSDRFSAERPKGSFSTLEIQRTEQGDSAMYLCASTLVRGTTEAFFGQGTRLTVV.

This clonotype was recorded at least ten times. The gene calls are TRBV6-2 or TRBV6-3 and TRBJ2-2, with D perhaps matching TRBD2 (6 bases). There are 15 residues in the CDR3. CDR1 is MNHEY and CDR2 is SVGEGT in the germline V gene. With 6 bases removed from V and 4 bases from J, the gap between germline ends came to 15 bases. CDR3 region: CASREGREATGELFF. CDR3 in DNA: TGTGCCAGCAGAGAGGGTAGGGAGGCCACCGGGGAGCTGTTTTTT.

V gene TRBV5-1 combines with J gene TRBJ2-1; a weak D match, TRBD1 (6 bases). CDR3 size: 13 residues. CDR1 is SGHRS and CDR2 is YFSETQ in the germline V gene. V lost 4 bases and J lost 10, with 15 bases in between. The CDR3 DNA reads TGCGCCAGCAGCGAAAGAGGGACATTCGAGCAGTTCTTC. It yields the protein CASSERGTFEQFF.

Ten or more counts support this clonotype. The chain combines TRBV28 with TRBJ2-2; the D call may be TRBD1 or TRBD2 (6 bases each). The CDR3 is 15 residues long. Germline V lookup: CDR1 MDHEN, CDR2 SYDVKM. Between the trimmed V and J ends, which lost 2 bases and 4 bases, there was a span of 11 bases. Here the CDR3 reads CASSLEGGITGELFF. In DNA, the CDR3 is TGTGCCAGCAGTTTAGAGGGGGGAATCACCGGGGAGCTGTTTTTT. The complete variable domain, with remaining parts taken from reference TRBV28 and TRBJ2-2, reads DVKVTQSSRYLVKRTGEKVFLECVQDMDHENMFWYRQDPGLGLRLIYFSYDVKMKEKGDIPEGYSVSREKKERFSLILESASTNQTSMYLCASSLEGGITGELFFGEGSRLTVL.

This clonotype was seen more than once but under ten times. The J gene is TRBJ2-7, the V gene TRBV3-1, with D perhaps TRBD2 (5 bases). V lost 0 bases to trimming and J lost 3 bases, with 15 bases between them. The CDR3 runs 16 residues. The germline gives CDR1 LGHDT, CDR2 YNNKEL (reference sequence). For the CDR3, the DNA is TGTGCCAGCAGCCAAGATGGGTACCGAGGGAACTACGAGCAGTACTTC. The encoded protein is CASSQDGYRGNYEQYF.

This clonotype was seen a few times. The chain has TRBV7-2 and TRBJ2-3, with a weak D call TRBD2 (6 bases). V was clipped by 4 bases and J by 5 bases, with 10 bases between them. The CDR3 runs to 13 residues. Germline V gene data show CDR1 as SGHTA and CDR2 as FQGNSA. Written as DNA, the CDR3 is TGTGCCAGCAGCTACGGGACTGGAGATACGCAGTATTTT. Its translation is CASSYGTGDTQYF. Full variable domain (outside the CDR3, taken from reference TRBV7-2 and TRBJ2-3): GAGVSQSPSNKVTEKGKDVELRCDPISGHTALYWYRQSLGQGLEFLIYFQGNSAPDKSGLPSDRFSAERTGGSVSTLTIQRTQQEDSAVYLCASSYGTGDTQYFGPGTRLTVL.

This clonotype has a count of ten or more. The chain employs TRBV6-5 and TRBJ2-7; unclear D gene. Deletions cut 0 bases from V and 0 bases from J, with 9 bases between. The CDR3 runs to 15 residues. Per the germline V gene, CDR1 is MNHEY and CDR2 is SVGAGI. CDR3 DNA: TGTGCCAGCAGTTACTCTGCAGCGAGCTCCTACGAGCAGTACTTC. The encoded protein is CASSYSAASSYEQYF.

This clonotype turned up a few times. The chain joins TRBV9 to TRBJ1-1, with D unresolved. The CDR3 extends over 13 amino acids. CDR1 is SGDLS and CDR2 is YYNGEE in the germline V gene. The V and J ends lost 0 bases and 1 base respectively, with 4 bases between them. The CDR3 spells CASSVEGNTEAFF. In DNA, the CDR3 is TGTGCCAGCAGCGTAGAGGGGAACACTGAAGCTTTCTTT.

This clonotype occurred a few times. The chain carries TRBV13 and TRBJ2-7; D might be TRBD2 (5 bases). Germline V gene sequence: CDR1 PRHDT, CDR2 FYEKMQ (reference sequence). V lost 5 bases to trimming and J lost 3 bases, with 11 bases between them. The CDR3 runs to 13 residues. This CDR3 reads CASSGSGGYEQYF. The CDR3 DNA follows: TGTGCCAGCAGCGGTTCAGGAGGCTACGAGCAGTACTTC. The full variable domain, its missing parts supplied by reference TRBV13 and TRBJ2-7, is AAGVIQSPRHLIKEKRETATLKCYPIPRHDTVYWYQQGPGQDPQFLISFYEKMQSDKGSIPDRFSAQQFSDYHSELNMSSLELGDSALYFCASSGSGGYEQYFGPGTRLTVT.

This clonotype was counted only a few times. The V and J genes are TRBV7-6 and TRBJ1-4; 12 bases agree with TRBD1. V shed 8 bases and J 5 bases; nucleotides not matched to a gene: 0. This CDR3 region has 13 residues. The germline gives CDR1 SGHVS, CDR2 FNYEAQ. The CDR3 region has the DNA TGTGCCAGCGGGACAGGGGGCAATGAAAAACTGTTTTTT. Protein sequence: CASGTGGNEKLFF.

The table lists this clonotype with many counts. The chain is built from TRBV4-1 and TRBJ2-7; D might be TRBD1 (7 bases). The CDR3 runs 15 residues. Trimming took off 4 bases at V and 0 bases at J, with 13 bases between the two ends. Germline V CDR1 and CDR2: MGHRA, YSYEKL. CDR3 DNA sequence: TGCGCCAGCAGCCCGGGGGCAGGGGGCTCCTACGAGCAGTACGTC. Translating it yields CASSPGAGGSYEQYV.

Only a few counts were recorded for this clonotype. The J gene is TRBJ2-7, the V gene TRBV19; 12 bases line up with TRBD2. V dropped 6 bases and J dropped 2; count of bases not matched to a gene: 2. The CDR3 contains 14 residues. Germline V gene data show CDR1 as LNHDA and CDR2 as SQIVND (reference sequence). CDR3 loop: CASSRLAGAYEQYF. DNA for the CDR3: TGTGCCAGTAGCCGACTAGCGGGGGCCTACGAGCAGTACTTC.

This clonotype was detected only a few times. Written as DNA, the CDR3 is TGTGCCAGCAGCTTGGGCTGGAAAGCTTTCTTT. Translating it yields CASSLGWKAFF. The chain couples TRBV5-4 to TRBJ1-1, with unresolved D. Germline assignment: CDR1 SGHNT and CDR2 YYREEE (reference sequence). V dropped 0 bases and J dropped 9 bases, with 6 bases sitting between them. The CDR3 sequence is 11 residues long.

This clonotype was seen at least ten times. The V and J genes are TRBV7-9 and TRBJ2-5, with TRBD2 identical over 9 bases. The CDR3 is made up of 15 amino acids. Germline lookup yields CDR1 SEHNR and CDR2 FQNEAQ (reference sequence). Germline trimming cut 4 bases from V and 7 bases from J; bases unmatched to any gene: 10. The CDR3 bases are TGTGCCAGCAGCTCCGCCGGGACTAGCAAAGGGACCCAGTACTTC. Translated: CASSSAGTSKGTQYF.

The chain has TRBV7-2 and TRBJ2-5; TRBD1 aligns across 7 bases. Per germline, CDR1 SGHTA and CDR2 FQGNSA. The CDR3 has 14 amino acids. The junction had 4 bases not matched to a gene; V was cut back by 1 base and J by 5 bases. The DNA for the CDR3 is TGTGCCAGCAGCTTAGAGGGGGCTCGGGAGACCCAGTACTTC. It specifies CASSLEGARETQYF. The whole variable domain, remainder taken from reference TRBV7-2 and TRBJ2-5, is GAGVSQSPSNKVTEKGKDVELRCDPISGHTALYWYRQSLGQGLEFLIYFQGNSAPDKSGLPSDRFSAERTGGSVSTLTIQRTQQEDSAVYLCASSLEGARETQYFGPGTRLLVL.